One sample yielded the 14 T cell receptor beta chains listed below, sequenced in a study of identical twins. In TCRdb, the 5' RACE reads were re-called with MiXCR into one record per CDR3 protein. The sample lists roughly 720,000 distinct CDR3 sequences; 15% to 20% were seen once. The data also belong to a second study, concerning T cells expressing NK-cell markers.

What was sequenced was PBMCs. All receptors derive from a woman aged 18-30 years in good health.

The sample holds many counts of this clonotype. The chain recombines TRBV27 with TRBJ1-5, with D unclear. Germline V gene sequence: CDR1 MNHEY, CDR2 SMNVEV (reference sequence). V was cut by 4 bases and J by 7 bases, with 14 bases left in between. The CDR3 consists of 14 residues. The CDR3: CASSSFSGGQPQHF. In DNA form, the CDR3 reads TGTGCCAGCAGTTCGTTCAGCGGAGGGCAGCCCCAGCATTTT.

The chain recombines TRBV7-2 with TRBJ2-3; 13 bases line up with TRBD2. Trimming at V came to 4 bases and at J to 3 bases, leaving 7 bases not matched to a gene. Germline V gives CDR1 SGHTA, CDR2 FQGNSA. The CDR3 runs to 17 residues. CDR3 loop: CASSSRATSGRTDTQYF. As DNA, the CDR3 is TGTGCCAGCAGCTCCAGAGCGACTAGCGGGAGGACAGATACGCAGTATTTT.

The chain has TRBV11-2 and TRBJ2-3, with D maybe TRBD2 (6 bases). CDR3 length equals 16 residues. The V end lost 4 bases, the J end lost 2 bases, and 16 bases lay between the germline ends. Germline lookup yields CDR1 SGHAT and CDR2 FQNNGV. The DNA for the CDR3 is TGTGCCAGCAGCTCGGGATCGGGAGCGATCACAGATACGCAGTATTTT. It codes for CASSSGSGAITDTQYF.

The chain combines TRBV29-1 with TRBJ2-7; D might be TRBD1 (5 bases). Germline V gene data show CDR1 as SQVTM and CDR2 as ANQGSEA. V was clipped by 4 bases and J by 0 bases, with 13 bases between them. The CDR3 has 14 residues. The CDR3 region has the DNA TGCAGCGTTGTTTTAGACAGTGGCTCCTACGAGCAGTACTTC. It is translated as CSVVLDSGSYEQYF.

The chain couples TRBV20-1 to TRBJ2-5; TRBD2 matches at 7 bases. V trimming: 1 base; J trimming: 5 bases; junction bases outside the gene matches: 13. The CDR3 consists of 16 residues. Germline CDR1 is DFQATT and CDR2 is SNEGSKA (reference sequence). The CDR3 DNA is TGCAGTGCTAGAGTTCGAGTAGCGGGCCCTCGGGAGACCCAGTACTTC. Translation: CSARVRVAGPRETQYF.

The chain couples TRBV5-6 to TRBJ2-1, with 10 bases aligning to TRBD2. Germline V gives CDR1 SGHDT, CDR2 YYEEEE. This CDR3 has 15 amino acids. Germline trimming cut 0 bases from V and 8 bases from J; bases unmatched to any gene: 5. CDR3 sequence reads: CASSLGAGGRYEQFF. The CDR3 DNA is TGTGCCAGCAGCTTGGGAGCGGGAGGGCGGTATGAGCAGTTCTTC.

Comments on this clonotype: It is unclear where the CDR3 begins or ends on the DNA, so no DNA is shown, and the CDR3 is as TCRdb lists it. The rearrangement links TRBV7-5 to TRBJ2-4; the tabulated D call, TRBD2, remains unverified against the DNA. TRBV7-5 is reported as a pseudogene. Counting both end residues, the CDR3 totals 21 amino acids. CDR3 in amino acids: CISVPEARKGDGLVAKNIQYF.

The table lists this clonotype with a few counts. The chain carries TRBV12-3 or TRBV12-4 and TRBJ2-5; D is uncertain. V was cut by 6 bases and J by 5 bases, with 13 bases left in between. The CDR3 consists of 13 residues. The CDR3 loop is CASSDTYYETQYF. CDR3 DNA sequence: TGTGCCAGCAGCGACACATATTACGAGACCCAGTACTTC.

The CDR3 sequence is CASSESSGGDYNEQFF. The CDR3 region has the DNA TGCGCCAGCAGTGAGTCATCCGGGGGCGACTACAATGAGCAGTTCTTC. The rearrangement joins TRBV10-1 to TRBJ2-1; the D gene could be TRBD1 or TRBD2 (6 bases each). Trimming left V 0 bases short and J 3 bases short, with 12 bases between. The CDR3 sequence is 16 residues long. The germline V gene has CDR1 WNHNN and CDR2 SYGVQD (reference sequence).

J is TRBJ2-6 and V is TRBV12-5; no clear D gene. Germline CDR1 reads LGHNT; CDR2 reads FRNRAP. V was pared by 2 bases and J by 2 bases, with 10 bases between. The CDR3 has 16 residues. The CDR3 loop reads CASGLRGSTGANVLTF. The CDR3 DNA sequence: TGTGCTAGTGGTTTGCGAGGTAGTACTGGGGCCAACGTCCTGACTTTC.

This clonotype was found a few times. The CDR3 DNA is TGTGCCAGCAGCTTAACTTCAGGGAAGATGGGGACCCAGTACTTC. Translation gives CASSLTSGKMGTQYF. The genes are TRBV7-3 and TRBJ2-5, with a weak D call TRBD1 (5 bases). This CDR3 is built from 15 residues. Germline V gene sequence: CDR1 SGHTA, CDR2 FQGTGA. V was clipped by 0 bases and J by 7 bases, with 15 bases between them.

The chain uses TRBV12-3 or TRBV12-4 and TRBJ2-1; either TRBD1 or TRBD2 may fit D (5 bases each). This CDR3 comprises 12 residues. V shed 5 bases and J shed 11 bases, with 13 bases lying between them. The chain's CDR3 is CASSGGWVQQFF. The CDR3 DNA follows: TGTGCCAGCAGTGGGGGTTGGGTGCAGCAGTTCTTC.

This chain connects TRBV7-8 to TRBJ1-6; D is unresolved. The CDR3 is 16 residues long. Germline CDR1 SGHVS, CDR2 FQNEAQ. V was shortened by 1 base and J by 10 bases, with 17 bases between the two germline ends. Written as DNA, the CDR3 is TGTGCCAGCAGCTTAGAGTCCCGGGAAGTCGGGTCACCCCTCCACTTT. As protein: CASSLESREVGSPLHF.

Only one count was recorded for this clonotype. The chain recombines TRBV5-1 with TRBJ1-1; TRBD1 is a possible D gene (5 bases). Germline V gene sequence: CDR1 SGHRS, CDR2 YFSETQ. Trimming stripped 5 bases from V and 3 bases from J, with 11 bases between. The CDR3 length is 13 residues. CDR3 sequence reads: CASSYRDDTEAFF. DNA for the CDR3: TGCGCCAGCAGTTACCGGGACGACACTGAAGCTTTCTTT.